The 14 T cell receptor beta chains below all came from one sample that was sequenced in a study of blood T cells in healthy people across ages. A J-beta primer mix and a sample-barcoded 5' primer were used in a second PCR of roughly 7 to 12 cycles. TCRdb reprocessed the 5' RACE reads with MiXCR, giving one entry per CDR3 protein. The sample yields about 580,000 distinct CDR3 sequences, more than 45% seen once. Specimen: blood. The receptors shown here come from an elderly man in good health.

The chain combines TRBV6-2 or TRBV6-3 with TRBJ2-1; D perhaps matches TRBD2 (5 bases). Germline V gene lookup returns CDR1 MNHEY and CDR2 SVGEGT. V was clipped by 6 bases and J by 0 bases, with 12 bases between them. The CDR3 is 15 residues long. DNA of the CDR3: TGTGCCAGCAGGCAGACTACCAGCTCCTACAATGAGCAGTTCTTC. Protein product: CASRQTTSSYNEQFF.

In its sample, this clonotype was seen many times. This chain connects TRBV6-6 to TRBJ2-7; perhaps TRBD1 as D (7 bases). Germline lookup yields CDR1 MNHNY and CDR2 SVGAGI (reference sequence). The V end was cut by 2 bases, the J end by 5 bases, with 19 bases between. This CDR3 is built from 16 residues. CDR3: CASSYAPYPRGDEQYF. In DNA, the CDR3 is TGTGCCAGCAGTTACGCCCCCTATCCCAGGGGGGACGAGCAGTACTTC.

V and J are TRBV7-2 and TRBJ1-1; D gene unclear. Germline assignment: CDR1 SGHTA and CDR2 FQGNSA. This CDR3 comprises 14 residues. Trimming removed 2 bases from V and 1 base from J, with 8 bases in between. CDR3 nucleotides: TGTGCCAGCAGCTTATTAGGTGGGAACACTGAAGCTTTCTTT. Amino acid sequence: CASSLLGGNTEAFF.

V and J are TRBV4-3 and TRBJ1-5; possibly TRBD1 for D (5 bases). The CDR3 totals 15 residues. Trimming cost V 0 bases and J 6 bases, with 12 bases left between them. Per germline, CDR1 LGHNA and CDR2 YSLEER. CDR3 residues: CASSQDSQGSQPQHF. CDR3 nucleotides: TGCGCCAGCAGCCAAGATTCCCAGGGATCTCAGCCCCAGCATTTT.

This clonotype has just a few counts. The chain employs TRBV10-3 and TRBJ2-1, with 12 bases lining up with TRBD2. CDR3 length: 13 residues. Germline V gives CDR1 ENHRY, CDR2 SYGVKD. The junction had 2 bases not matched to a gene; V was cut back by 7 bases and J by 7 bases. CDR3 bases: TGTGCCATCACCGGGACTAGCGGGAATGAGCAGTTCTTC. Its translation: CAITGTSGNEQFF.

The chain has TRBV7-3 and TRBJ2-1, with TRBD2 matching 7 bases. The CDR3 is 12 residues long. Germline V gives CDR1 SGHTA, CDR2 FQGTGA. J gave up 15 bases and V 4 bases, and 9 bases lay outside the gene matches. The CDR3 region is CASSSERGARFF. The DNA for the CDR3 is TGTGCCAGCAGCTCCGAGCGGGGCGCGAGGTTCTTC.

This chain connects TRBV7-2 to TRBJ2-3; 7 bases align to TRBD1. V gave up 2 bases and J gave up 3 bases; unmatched junction bases: 8. The length of the CDR3 is 16 residues. The germline CDR1 and CDR2 sequences are SGHTA and FQGNSA. The DNA for the CDR3 is TGTGCCAGCAGCTTAATTACAGGGGCGAGGACAGATACGCAGTATTTT. Translated, it gives CASSLITGARTDTQYF.

This rearrangement joins TRBV29-1 to TRBJ2-4, with D perhaps being TRBD1 or TRBD2 (5 bases each). Germline CDR1 SQVTM, CDR2 ANQGSEA. CDR3 length equals 13 residues. Trimming removed 4 bases at V and 8 bases at J, with 15 bases between. The CDR3 loop reads CSVGGLSADIQYF. The DNA for the CDR3 is TGCAGCGTTGGGGGCCTTTCAGCGGACATTCAGTACTTC. Filled out from reference TRBV29-1 and TRBJ2-4, the complete variable domain reads SAVISQKPSRDICQRGTSLTIQCQVDSQVTMMFWYRQQPGQSLTLIATANQGSEATYESGFVIDKFPISRPNLTFSTLTVSNMSPEDSSIYLCSVGGLSADIQYFGAGTRLSVL.

This clonotype has just a few counts. J is TRBJ2-1 and V is TRBV5-1, with 9 bases lining up with TRBD1. J lost 4 bases, V lost 2 bases, and 4 bases had no gene match. The length of the CDR3 is 15 residues. Germline CDR1 SGHRS, CDR2 YFSETQ. The CDR3 DNA follows: TGCGCCAGCAGCTTAAGACAGGGGGGATACAATGAGCAGTTCTTC. Residues: CASSLRQGGYNEQFF.

For this clonotype: Since a much larger clone is just one base distant, this may be a read error. The chain uses TRBV7-2 and TRBJ2-7; possibly TRBD2 for D (5 bases). The CDR3 has 14 amino acids. Germline V CDR1 and CDR2: SGHTA, FQGNSA. V was cut by 5 bases and J by 2 bases, with 13 bases left in between. Here the CDR3 reads CASSVVGGPYEQYF. In nucleotides, the CDR3 is TGTGCCAGCAGCGTAGTTGGCGGGCCCTACGAGCAGTACTTC.

The V gene is TRBV5-1, the J gene TRBJ2-5; 8 bases agree with TRBD2. The CDR3 has 16 residues. Germline-derived CDR1 and CDR2 are SGHRS and YFSETQ. V was clipped by 0 bases and J by 3 bases; unmatched bases: 7. In DNA form, the CDR3 reads TGCGCCAGCAGCTTGGGACCAGCGGGAGCGGAAGAGACCCAGTACTTC. Translated, it gives CASSLGPAGAEETQYF. The full variable domain, completed using reference TRBV5-1 and TRBJ2-5, is KAGVTQTPRYLIKTRGQQVTLSCSPISGHRSVSWYQQTPGQGLQFLFEYFSETQRNKGNFPGRFSGRQFSNSRSEMNVSTLELGDSALYLCASSLGPAGAEETQYFGPGTRLLVL.

This chain joins TRBV20-1 and TRBJ2-1, with 10 bases identical to TRBD1. CDR1 is DFQATT, CDR2 SNEGSKA, per germline (reference sequence). The CDR3 is made up of 14 amino acids. V gave up 5 bases and J gave up 6 bases; unmatched junction bases: 7. The CDR3 DNA is TGCAGTGCTGGGGGAGGGACAGGGGTCAATGAGCAGTTCTTC. Its protein product is CSAGGGTGVNEQFF.

In this sample, this clonotype turned up a few times. A much larger clone lies one base from this, so it may be a read error. The gene calls are TRBV6-6 and TRBJ1-6; 8 positions match TRBD1. Germline V CDR1 and CDR2: MNHNY, SVGAGI (reference sequence). The CDR3 sequence is 15 residues long. CDR3 region: CASSQRTGMDSPPHF. The CDR3 DNA sequence: TGTGCCAGCAGTCAAAGGACAGGGATGGATTCACCCCCCCACTTT.

This clonotype appeared once. J is TRBJ2-1 and V is TRBV4-2; a possible D gene is TRBD1 (6 bases). The CDR3 extends over 18 amino acids. Trimming cost V 1 base and J 4 bases, with 20 bases left between them. Germline CDR1 and CDR2: LGHNA and YNFKEQ. CDR3 loop: CASSQGWGTLNLYNEQFF. CDR3 nucleotides: TGTGCCAGCAGCCAAGGTTGGGGGACACTCAATCTTTACAATGAGCAGTTCTTC.